This TCR gamma chain was captured by sequencing in a study of gamma-delta chains in newborns, infants, children. This CDR3 has 14 amino acids. TCRdb repeated clone calling on the reads with CATT. The table has about 600 gamma-chain clones, approximately 69% seen once. The V gene is uncalled and the J gene is TRGJ1 or TRGJ2. The origin of this receptor is a child who was a newborn, infant or young child, either healthy, febrile or measles-vaccinated (not recorded which). Material: blood. CDR3 sequence: CATWDGLDYYKKLF. In DNA, the CDR3 is TGTGCCACCTGGGACGGGCTGGATTATTATAAGAAACTCTTT.